The clone carrying this T cell receptor (beta chain) has a handful of counts. Its antigen is unknown. The PCR ran on 60 Vbeta and 13 Jbeta primers. Repertoires were generated with immunoSEQ multiplex PCR, while TCRdb's copy carries only in-frame clones and drops some. The table records about 130,000 clones, 74% of them present only once. The CDR3 loop spans 15 amino acids. Germline loops: CDR1 SGHTA, CDR2 FQGNSA. V lost 2 bases and J lost 0, with 8 bases in between. This record belongs to a study of cytomegalovirus exposure and HLA in healthy donors. Study-level findings and limits: Reportedly, fewer N-insertions than the roughly 700-donor mean appeared in an Asian-associated ancestry cluster in a later analysis. Later work found most CMV-associated TCR beta chains apparently HLA-restricted.

This sequence was found in a woman between 50 and 59 years old in good health and CMV-seropositive. This chain uses TRBV7-2 with TRBJ1-3, with no clear D. Sample: PBMCs. CDR3 bases: TGTGCCAGCAGCTTAAACGGTTACTCTGGAAACACCATATATTTT. Protein: CASSLNGYSGNTIYF.